The clone carrying this T cell receptor beta chain has ten or more counts. Trimming removed 5 bases from V and 3 bases from J, with 10 bases in between. The CDR3 runs to 13 residues. Looked up from germline, CDR1 is SGHAT and CDR2 is FQNNGV. As to time point: blood at routine non-recurrence follow-up after resection. TCRdb passed the 5' RACE reads through MiXCR, listing each CDR3 protein once. The sample lists 110,000 or so distinct CDR3 sequences, 10% to 13% occurring once. These data originate in a study of spatial heterogeneity in lung cancer. Study-wide context: Sequencing consistently turned up more beta-chain sequences than alpha-chain sequences.

This receptor was taken from a female donor with early-stage non-small cell lung cancer. The rearrangement uses TRBV11-2 and TRBJ1-1; unclear D gene. The starting material was PBMCs, obtained at follow-up. This chain's CDR3 is CASSLRRDTEAFF. CDR3 bases: TGTGCCAGCAGCCTACGCAGAGACACTGAAGCTTTCTTT.